The source of this TCR beta chain is a study of T cell repertoires in cytomegalovirus infection. Looking at the study overall: Well-studied HLA-B-restricted CMV epitopes were used in the study alongside recently identified HLA-C-restricted ones.

A single record per CDR3 protein comes from TCRdb applying MiXCR to the reads. The sample lists around 540,000 distinct CDR3 sequences, about 33% occurring once. Of note for this clonotype: Its antigen is unidentified.

The origin of this receptor is a human donor in good health (CMV status not recorded). Some clones in this sample may be carry-over from other donors' samples. The starting material was cultured PBMCs, obtained from culture after CMV antigen stimulation.

The CDR3 loop reads CATSDRDKNIQYF. Written as DNA, the CDR3 is TGTGCCACCAGTGATCGGGACAAAAACATTCAGTACTTC. The chain combines TRBV24-1 with TRBJ2-4; D possibly corresponds to TRBD2 (5 bases). Trimming left V 3 bases short and J 3 bases short, with 5 bases between. Germline values: CDR1 KGHDR, CDR2 SFDVKD. The CDR3 runs 13 residues.